The 29 T cell receptor beta chains below were found in one sample sequenced in a study of blood T cell repertoires in COVID-19. The method was immunoSEQ multiplex PCR; TCRdb's version includes in-frame clones alone and lacks a portion of them. This table has about 80,000 clones, about three quarters appearing once. Input material: peripheral blood. Receptors originate from a man aged 50-59 years with active or convalescent COVID-19.

This chain uses TRBV5-1 with TRBJ1-5; no firm D call. Deletions cut 2 bases from V and 9 bases from J, with 12 bases between. CDR3 size: 13 residues. Looked up from germline, CDR1 is SGHRS and CDR2 is YFSETQ. The chain's CDR3 is CASSLVGSGPQHF. DNA of the CDR3: TGCGCCAGCAGCTTAGTGGGGAGCGGGCCCCAGCATTTT.

The chain recombines TRBV7-2 with TRBJ1-1; 9 nucleotides align to TRBD1. The CDR3 extends over 15 amino acids. V gave up 4 bases and J gave up 5 bases; unmatched junction bases: 8. The germline V gene has CDR1 SGHTA and CDR2 FQGNSA. The CDR3 sequence is CASSSRQGGGTEAFF. The CDR3 DNA is TGTGCCAGCAGCTCCAGACAGGGGGGGGGTACTGAAGCTTTCTTT.

The chain links TRBV2 to TRBJ2-2; D perhaps matches TRBD1 (5 bases). Trimming stripped 7 bases from V and 7 bases from J, with 16 bases between. Germline CDR1 SNHLY, CDR2 FYNNEI. The CDR3 consists of 14 residues. The CDR3: CASTSEKGLGELFF. Here the CDR3 DNA reads TGTGCCAGCACCTCCGAGAAGGGGCTCGGGGAGCTGTTTTTT.

V gene TRBV6-2 or TRBV6-3 combines with J gene TRBJ2-5; 9 nucleotides agree with TRBD2. Germline CDR1 reads MNHEY; CDR2 reads SVGEGT. With V trimmed by 0 bases and J by 6 bases, 11 bases remained unmatched. The CDR3 consists of 17 residues. The CDR3 region has the DNA TGTGCCAGCAGTTACTCTAGCGGGGGCCTCCTTGCGCAGACCCAGTACTTC. It yields the protein CASSYSSGGLLAQTQYF.

The rearrangement joins TRBV7-3 to TRBJ1-6, with D maybe TRBD1 (6 bases). Trimming stripped 4 bases from V and 8 bases from J, with 9 bases between. The V gene's germline CDR1 is SGHTA and CDR2 FQGTGA. The CDR3 is 13 amino acids. As DNA, the CDR3 is TGTGCCAGCAGCTCACAGGGTGATTCACCCCTCCACTTT. Its translation: CASSSQGDSPLHF.

The CDR3 region has the DNA TGTGCCAGCAGTCAAGCGGGGGGGCTAGCCAAAAACATTCAGTACTTC. Translated, it gives CASSQAGGLAKNIQYF. The genes are TRBV6-2 or TRBV6-3 and TRBJ2-4, with 10 bases identical to TRBD2. CDR1 and CDR2 (germline): MNHEY, SVGEGT. The CDR3 runs to 16 residues. V shed 5 bases, J shed 0 bases, and the junction held 4 bases outside the gene matches.

The chain recombines TRBV7-9 with TRBJ1-4; 10 bases match TRBD1. This CDR3 has 17 amino acids. The V gene's germline CDR1 is SEHNR and CDR2 FQNEAQ (reference sequence). V gave up 3 bases and J gave up 8 bases; unmatched junction bases: 12. In DNA, the CDR3 is TGTGCCAGCAGCTTCCGGGACAGGGGCTCGGGAGTGGAAAAACTGTTTTTT. Translating gives CASSFRDRGSGVEKLFF.

This chain joins TRBV27 and TRBJ1-6; the D is unclear. Germline CDR1 reads MNHEY; CDR2 reads SMNVEV (reference sequence). V was pared by 3 bases and J by 8 bases, with 8 bases between. There are 13 residues in the CDR3. The CDR3 sequence: CASSFTADSPLHF. The CDR3 DNA reads as TGTGCCAGCAGTTTCACAGCTGATTCACCCCTCCACTTT.

The CDR3 nucleotides are TGCAGCGCCCCTGCTGGACAGGCCTTGGGCGGCACTGAAGCTTTCTTT. Encoded protein: CSAPAGQALGGTEAFF. This chain links TRBV29-1 with TRBJ1-1; 7 bases are shared with TRBD1. The junction had 18 bases not matched to a gene; V was cut back by 7 bases and J by 4 bases. This CDR3 contains 16 residues. Germline V gene lookup returns CDR1 SQVTM and CDR2 ANQGSEA.

This clone turned up a few times. The V gene is TRBV20-1, the J gene TRBJ1-6; perhaps TRBD1 as D (5 bases). The CDR3 length is 13 residues. Per the germline V gene, CDR1 is DFQATT and CDR2 is SNEGSKA (reference sequence). V lost 3 bases and J 7 bases, leaving 10 bases between the germline ends. The CDR3 loop reads CSASRGGNSPLHF. The CDR3 region has the DNA TGCAGTGCTAGTCGGGGGGGAAATTCACCCCTCCACTTT.

The V call is TRBV7-3, the J call TRBJ2-5; tentatively, D is TRBD2 (7 bases). From germline, CDR1 is SGHTA and CDR2 FQGTGA. V lost 4 bases and J 4 bases, leaving 16 bases between the germline ends. This CDR3 is 15 amino acids long. CDR3 bases: TGTGCCAGCAGCTCCACGGGGGGCGTCGGAGAGACCCAGTACTTC. Its translation is CASSSTGGVGETQYF.

The chain couples TRBV9 to TRBJ2-7, with 15 bases aligning to TRBD2. J lost 2 bases, V lost 1 base, and 7 bases had no gene match. CDR1 is SGDLS and CDR2 is YYNGEE in the germline V gene. CDR3 size: 18 residues. As DNA, the CDR3 is TGTGCCAGCAGCGTATCCGGGACTAGCGGGGGGCCAGCCTACGAGCAGTACTTC. Its translation: CASSVSGTSGGPAYEQYF.

The chain is built from TRBV30 and TRBJ1-1, with 8 nucleotides matching TRBD1. CDR3 length equals 16 residues. V lost 1 base to trimming and J lost 4 bases; unmatched junction nucleotides: 11. Germline CDR1 is GTSNPN and CDR2 is SVGIG (reference sequence). The CDR3 region is CAWSAGWGQATTEAFF. Written as DNA, the CDR3 is TGTGCCTGGAGTGCCGGTTGGGGACAGGCAACCACTGAAGCTTTCTTT.

This rearrangement joins TRBV5-1 to TRBJ1-2; possible D gene TRBD1, 5 bases. The CDR3 totals 12 residues. Germline values: CDR1 SGHRS, CDR2 YFSETQ. V lost 6 bases and J lost 2, with 8 bases in between. The CDR3 bases are TGCGCCAGCACCTCAGGGAACTATGGCTACACCTTC. Encoded protein: CASTSGNYGYTF.

This clone showed up just a few times. The V call is TRBV19, the J call TRBJ1-5; possibly TRBD1 for D (6 bases). CDR1 is LNHDA and CDR2 is SQIVND in the germline V gene (reference sequence). V shed 4 bases and J shed 4 bases, with 11 bases lying between them. The CDR3 contains 14 residues. CDR3 sequence reads: CASSKPGVNQPQHF. CDR3 bases: TGTGCCAGTAGTAAGCCAGGGGTTAATCAGCCCCAGCATTTT.

This clone was observed once. The chain is built from TRBV6-6 and TRBJ1-6, with D unresolved. Germline CDR1 reads MNHNY; CDR2 reads SVGAGI (reference sequence). The CDR3 contains 15 residues. V gave up 2 bases and J gave up 7 bases, with 12 bases separating them. CDR3 in amino acids: CASSYAILRNSPLHF. The CDR3 bases are TGTGCCAGCAGTTACGCTATATTACGCAATTCACCCCTCCACTTT.

This chain uses TRBV18 with TRBJ2-5; unclear D gene. The germline CDR1 and CDR2 sequences are KGHSH and LQKENI. V was trimmed by 5 bases and J by 6 bases, leaving 13 bases between them. The CDR3 runs to 13 residues. The CDR3 nucleotides read TGTGCCAGCTCATTTGTCGGGTGGCAGACCCAGTACTTC. Its protein is CASSFVGWQTQYF.

This clone was detected a few times. V is TRBV3-1 (or the pseudogene TRBV3-2) and J is TRBJ2-2, with no clear D. This CDR3 has 13 amino acids. Germline lookup yields CDR1 LGHDT and CDR2 YNNKEL (reference sequence). The V gene lost 7 bases and the J gene lost 1 base, with 7 bases spanning the gap. The CDR3 coding sequence is TGTGCCAGCAAACAGAAGAACACCGGGGAGCTGTTTTTT. Its protein is CASKQKNTGELFF.

The chain has TRBV5-6 and TRBJ1-6; maybe TRBD1 (6 bases). V lost 4 bases and J 7 bases, leaving 24 bases between the germline ends. Germline V gene data show CDR1 as SGHDT and CDR2 as YYEEEE. This CDR3 has 18 residues. CDR3 sequence (DNA): TGTGCCAGCAGCCCCAGGGGTGGGAGGGGATTATCGAATTCACCCCTCCACTTT. Translated: CASSPRGGRGLSNSPLHF.

This sequence joins TRBV30 and TRBJ2-7; TRBD2 is a possible D gene (7 bases). Trimming pared 2 bases from V and 3 bases from J, leaving 17 bases between. In germline, CDR1 is GTSNPN, CDR2 SVGIG (reference sequence). The CDR3 is 15 amino acids. As DNA, the CDR3 is TGTGCCTGGAGTTCTGTGGGGGGGGGCTTCTACGAGCAGTACTTC. As protein: CAWSSVGGGFYEQYF.

The rearrangement uses TRBV30 and TRBJ1-6; D gene uncertain. The ends were cut back, 3 bases at V and 0 bases at J, with 15 bases in the middle. Germline V gene lookup returns CDR1 GTSNPN and CDR2 SVGIG (reference sequence). CDR3 length: 17 amino acids. CDR3 nucleotide sequence: TGTGCCTGGAGGTACGGTCCGGGAGGCTCCTATAATTCACCCCTCCACTTT. It encodes CAWRYGPGGSYNSPLHF.

This chain uses TRBV7-6 with TRBJ2-2; weak D call: TRBD2 (6 bases). The germline CDR1 and CDR2 sequences are SGHVS and FNYEAQ. Trimming stripped 5 bases from V and 4 bases from J, with 14 bases between. CDR3 length equals 15 residues. The CDR3 DNA reads TGTGCCAGCAGCCCCCGGGACTCTGGCACCGGGGAGCTGTTTTTT. This translates into CASSPRDSGTGELFF.

This chain connects TRBV4-3 to TRBJ2-1, with a tentative D call TRBD1 (6 bases). Trimming removed 1 base at V and 9 bases at J, with 13 bases between. Germline CDR1 reads LGHNA; CDR2 reads YSLEER. The CDR3 sequence is 14 residues long. The CDR3 reads CASSQGTTGPEQFF. Written as DNA, the CDR3 is TGCGCCAGCAGCCAAGGGACAACAGGGCCTGAGCAGTTCTTC.

This clone was seen a handful of times. The chain uses TRBV30 and TRBJ1-1; the D gene is possibly TRBD1 (5 bases). The germline V gene encodes CDR1 GTSNPN and CDR2 SVGIG (reference sequence). V dropped 0 bases and J dropped 3 bases, with 8 bases sitting between them. The CDR3 is 13 residues long. CDR3 amino acids: CAWSVQGYTEAFF. Here the CDR3 DNA reads TGTGCCTGGAGTGTGCAGGGATACACTGAAGCTTTCTTT.

This clone was seen only a few times. The V gene is TRBV28, the J gene TRBJ1-5; perhaps TRBD1 as D (5 bases). Germline V gives CDR1 MDHEN, CDR2 SYDVKM. Trimming left V 7 bases short and J 6 bases short, with 13 bases between. The CDR3 totals 13 residues. The DNA of the CDR3 is TGTGCCAGCACAACCTTCGGGGGTCAGCCCCAGCATTTT. The encoded protein is CASTTFGGQPQHF.

This CDR3 is CASSQGGADQPQHF. The CDR3 coding sequence is TGTGCCAGCAGCCAGGGGGGGGCAGATCAGCCCCAGCATTTT. The rearrangement joins TRBV3-1 (or the pseudogene TRBV3-2) to TRBJ1-5; possible D gene TRBD1, 6 bases. V dropped 3 bases and J dropped 5 bases, with 11 bases sitting between them. Germline CDR1 is LGHDT and CDR2 is YNNKEL (reference sequence). CDR3 length equals 14 residues.

J is TRBJ2-2 and V is TRBV12-3 or TRBV12-4; D uncertain. Deletions cut 1 base from V and 10 bases from J, with 4 bases between. This CDR3 has 11 residues. CDR3 nucleotides: TGTGCCAGCAGTTTAGGCGAGGAGCTGTTTTTT. Translating it yields CASSLGEELFF.

This rearrangement joins TRBV6-5 to TRBJ2-1; TRBD2 matches 8 bases. Germline V gives CDR1 MNHEY, CDR2 SVGAGI. Trimming removed 6 bases from V and 2 bases from J; junction bases left unmatched: 6. CDR3 length equals 15 residues. DNA for the CDR3: TGTGCCAGCAGCCGGGGGGGCCTTGCCTACAATGAGCAGTTCTTC. It encodes CASSRGGLAYNEQFF.

V usage is TRBV5-1 and J usage is TRBJ2-7; D possibly corresponds to TRBD2 (6 bases). V lost 3 bases and J 2 bases, leaving 12 bases between the germline ends. CDR1 is SGHRS, CDR2 YFSETQ, per germline. The CDR3 spans 14 residues. The DNA of the CDR3 is TGCGCCAGCAGCTCCGGGACTCCAACCTACGAGCAGTACTTC. Translated: CASSSGTPTYEQYF.